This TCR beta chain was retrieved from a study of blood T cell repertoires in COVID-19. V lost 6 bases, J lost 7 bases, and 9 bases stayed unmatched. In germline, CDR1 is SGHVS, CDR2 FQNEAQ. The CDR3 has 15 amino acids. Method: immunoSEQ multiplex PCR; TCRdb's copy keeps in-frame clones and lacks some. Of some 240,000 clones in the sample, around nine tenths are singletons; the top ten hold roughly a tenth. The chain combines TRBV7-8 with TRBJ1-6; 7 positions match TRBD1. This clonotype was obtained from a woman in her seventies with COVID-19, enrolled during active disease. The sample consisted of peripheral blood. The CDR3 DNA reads TGTGCCAGCAGACCAACCTCAGGGGGGAATTCACCCCTCCACTTT. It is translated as CASRPTSGGNSPLHF. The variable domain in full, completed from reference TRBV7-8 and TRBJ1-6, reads GAGVSQSPRYKVAKRGQDVALRCDPISGHVSLFWYQQALGQGPEFLTYFQNEAQLDKSGLPSDRFFAERPEGSVSTLKIQRTQQEDSAVYLCASRPTSGGNSPLHFGNGTRLTVT.